This entry features one T cell receptor beta chain sequence. No antigen is known for it. This specimen belongs to a study of cytomegalovirus exposure and HLA in healthy donors. Study-wide results and caveats: Rarity held for most TCR sequences, but there were some public TCRs that occurred in many donors. In an earlier analysis, productive rearrangement rates for most beta V segments clustered near 87% or 30%. V- and J-gene trimming of TCR beta was linked (in a later analysis) to a missense DCLRE1C variant. It was taken for granted in presence/absence analyses that sequencing depth across donors was roughly uniform.

A multiplex PCR was run with 60 Vbeta primers and 13 Jbeta primers. Method: immunoSEQ multiplex PCR; TCRdb's copy keeps in-frame clones and lacks some. Of about 200,000 clones listed, roughly 78% are singletons. The CDR3 sequence is 16 residues long. The V gene lost 0 bases and the J gene lost 2 bases, with 11 bases spanning the gap. The V gene's germline CDR1 is SGDLS and CDR2 YYNGEE. Input material: PBMCs. This chain connects TRBV9 to TRBJ2-2; D is perhaps TRBD1 (6 bases). This TCR came from a woman aged 30 to 39 in good health and CMV-seropositive. CDR3 loop: CASSVEQGYNTGELFF. The CDR3 DNA is TGTGCCAGCAGCGTAGAACAGGGATATAACACCGGGGAGCTGTTTTTT.